This T cell receptor (beta chain) is from a study of tumor and adjacent non-tumor tissue in lung cancer. General observations from the study: Tumor tissue had significantly higher TCR diversity than normal lung. Higher tumor TCR diversity was associated with shorter survival. Top 100 clones took a larger repertoire share in normal lung.

Germline CDR1 is GTSNPN and CDR2 is SVGIG (reference sequence). This CDR3 is 13 amino acids long. V lost 0 bases and J lost 11, with 17 bases in between. About this clonotype: Its specificity is not known.

Three rounds of nested PCR, following a modified ARM-PCR protocol, produced the TCRbeta library. Via MiXCR, TCRdb re-called the multiplex PCR reads, giving one row per CDR3 protein. The sample has roughly 140,000 distinct CDR3 sequences, 66% seen once. RNA was extracted from bulk tissue without any cell sorting. Newly diagnosed lung cancer patients had thoracic surgery in China, August–November 2014, without prior chemotherapy. Sequencing was performed on lung tumor tissue. This sequence was found in a man aged 55 to 70 with small cell lung cancer. The J gene is TRBJ2-7, the V gene TRBV30; D possibly matches TRBD1 or TRBD2 (5 bases each). The CDR3 here is CAWSVPGRLLEYF. The CDR3 region has the DNA TGTGCCTGGAGTGTACCGGGACGACTTCTCGAGTACTTC.